One and the same sample provided the 3 T cell receptor beta chains below, sequenced in a study of CD8+ T cells in alopecia areata. Extraction of RNA preceded its reverse transcription into cDNA, which served as the sequencing template. Assay: immunoSEQ multiplex PCR; the TCRdb copy retains only in-frame clones and omits some. This sample yields some 120,000 clones, of which about 46% are seen a single time; 10% belongs to the top ten. The sample comprised NKG2D-low CD8+ T cells sorted from blood. These receptors all come from a human donor with alopecia areata.

The CDR3 DNA reads TGTGCCAGTAGTATTTGGTCTGGGGCCACAGATACGCAGTATTTT. Protein: CASSIWSGATDTQYF. The chain employs TRBV19 and TRBJ2-3; TRBD1 is a possible D gene (5 bases). There are 15 residues in the CDR3. Germline V gene lookup returns CDR1 LNHDA and CDR2 SQIVND (reference sequence). V shed 3 bases and J shed 2 bases, with 12 bases lying between them.

The gene calls are TRBV4-2 and TRBJ1-2; D is unresolved. CDR1 and CDR2 from the germline V gene are LGHNA and YNFKEQ. The CDR3 contains 15 residues. V lost 3 bases and J lost 7, with 18 bases in between. CDR3 DNA sequence: TGTGCCAGCAGCCAGGAGAGGACCTCGGGGATTGGCTACACCTTC. Amino acid sequence: CASSQERTSGIGYTF.

CDR3 nucleotide sequence: TGTGCCTACCACGGCGGGGTCTCGAACACCGGGGAGCTGTTTTTT. It translates to CAYHGGVSNTGELFF. The chain carries TRBV30 and TRBJ2-2, with a tentative D call TRBD2 (6 bases). The V gene lost 7 bases and the J gene lost 0 bases, with 15 bases spanning the gap. The CDR3 totals 15 residues. Germline lookup yields CDR1 GTSNPN and CDR2 SVGIG (reference sequence).